A single sample is the source of the 9 T cell receptor beta chains below, sequenced in a study of cytomegalovirus exposure and HLA in healthy donors. Primers for the PCR totalled 60 Vbeta and 13 Jbeta. Sequencing was performed with immunoSEQ multiplex PCR; in TCRdb, only in-frame clones are kept and a portion is missing. The table records fewer than 200,000 clones, approximately 85% of them present only once. Sequencing was done on a sample of PBMCs. The receptors originated from a man aged 50 or older in good health and CMV-seropositive.

This clone was seen just once. This chain uses TRBV10-3 with TRBJ1-2, with 7 nucleotides matching TRBD1. With V trimmed by 3 bases and J by 10 bases, 14 bases remained unmatched. There are 15 residues in the CDR3. Per the germline V gene, CDR1 is ENHRY and CDR2 is SYGVKD. CDR3 residues: CAISEIDRVISDYTF. For the CDR3, the DNA is TGTGCCATCAGTGAAATTGACAGGGTGATTTCGGACTACACCTTC.

V usage is TRBV30 and J usage is TRBJ1-1, with 7 bases matching TRBD1. From germline, CDR1 is GTSNPN and CDR2 SVGIG (reference sequence). Germline trimming cut 5 bases from V and 8 bases from J; bases unmatched to any gene: 5. CDR3 length: 11 residues. This chain's CDR3 is CAWARGPEAFF. The DNA for the CDR3 is TGTGCCTGGGCAAGGGGGCCGGAAGCTTTCTTT. The full variable domain, with the rest looked up from reference TRBV30 and TRBJ1-1, is SQTIHQWPATLVQPVGSPLSLECTVEGTSNPNLYWYRQAAGRGLQLLFYSVGIGQISSEVPQNLSASRPQDRQFILSSKKLLLSDSGFYLCAWARGPEAFFGQGTRLTVV.

This clone was counted a few times. Within the sample, other DNA sequences also encode this same CDR3. Here the CDR3 reads CASSDSGRNYGYTF. The CDR3 coding sequence is TGTGCCAGCAGTGACTCAGGGAGGAACTATGGCTACACCTTC. This rearrangement joins TRBV2 to TRBJ1-2; perhaps TRBD1 as D (5 bases). Between the trimmed V and J ends, which lost 3 bases and 2 bases, there was a span of 10 bases. The germline gives CDR1 SNHLY, CDR2 FYNNEI. This CDR3 region has 14 residues.

The sample holds a few counts of this clone. J is TRBJ2-5 and V is TRBV7-9, with 14 bases fitting TRBD2. This CDR3 is 15 amino acids long. V was clipped by 4 bases and J by 11 bases; unmatched bases: 9. Germline assignment: CDR1 SEHNR and CDR2 FQNEAQ (reference sequence). CDR3 sequence reads: CASSYGLAGGNVQYF. The CDR3, as DNA: TGTGCCAGCAGCTACGGACTAGCGGGGGGAAATGTGCAGTACTTC.

The chain couples TRBV6-6 to TRBJ2-7, with D tentatively TRBD2 (5 bases). Germline V gene sequence: CDR1 MNHNY, CDR2 SVGAGI (reference sequence). Trimming took off 5 bases at V and 0 bases at J, with 11 bases between the two ends. The CDR3 spans 14 residues. The CDR3 sequence: CASSEGLTSYEQYF. The DNA for the CDR3 is TGTGCCAGCAGTGAGGGTCTTACCTCCTACGAGCAGTACTTC.

This sequence joins TRBV6-6 and TRBJ1-6; 9 bases map to TRBD1. The V and J ends lost 2 bases and 9 bases, in that order; junction bases with no gene match: 8. The germline CDR1 and CDR2 sequences are MNHNY and SVGAGI (reference sequence). The CDR3 is made up of 16 amino acids. CDR3 amino acids: CASSYTGQGFGSPLHF. The CDR3 DNA reads as TGTGCCAGCAGTTACACCGGACAGGGGTTTGGTTCACCCCTCCACTTT.

V gene TRBV29-1 combines with J gene TRBJ2-5; tentatively, D is TRBD2 (5 bases). Germline CDR1 SQVTM, CDR2 ANQGSEA. V lost 5 bases to trimming and J lost 5 bases, with 15 bases between them. The CDR3 has 13 residues. The CDR3 nucleotides are TGCAGCGTTCGAGTTGAGGGAAGGGAGACCCAGTACTTC. Its protein is CSVRVEGRETQYF.

This rearrangement joins TRBV6-6 to TRBJ2-3, with D possibly matching TRBD1 (6 bases). V was cut by 6 bases and J by 6 bases, with 16 bases left in between. The CDR3 loop spans 14 amino acids. The germline CDR1 and CDR2 sequences are MNHNY and SVGAGI (reference sequence). CDR3 amino acids: CASSLQGTPDTQYF. CDR3 DNA: TGTGCCAGCAGCCTCCAGGGGACGCCCGATACGCAGTATTTT.

The V and J genes are TRBV5-4 and TRBJ2-2; 9 bases agree with TRBD1. The ends lost 4 bases at V and 7 bases at J; junction bases unmatched: 8. CDR3 length: 15 amino acids. Germline loops: CDR1 SGHNT, CDR2 YYREEE (reference sequence). The CDR3 loop is CASSIRDRDNGELFF. The CDR3 DNA reads as TGTGCCAGCAGCATCCGGGACAGGGACAACGGGGAGCTGTTTTTT.